The table lists the clone carrying this T cell receptor beta chain with a few counts. As yet, its antigen is unknown. The CDR3 has 15 amino acids. The germline gives CDR1 MNHEY, CDR2 SVGAGI. V lost 6 bases and J lost 3, with 17 bases in between. The data are from a study of shared clonotypes between healthy human individuals. Study-wide results and limits: With few donors, the genetic and exposure-history diversity represented was limited.

The data were produced by immunoSEQ multiplex PCR, yet TCRdb's version contains in-frame clones alone and is incomplete. The repertoire consists of just over 2,000,000 clones, with 85% to 95% occurring once and the leading ten covering 0.1% to 0.15%. The clonotype comes from a man aged 18-30 years in good health. The sample consisted of naive CD4+ T cells sorted from blood. Subset: CD45RA+ positively selected. This chain connects TRBV6-5 to TRBJ1-1, with D perhaps TRBD1 (5 bases). CDR3 residues: CASSNPGGRYTEAFF. DNA for the CDR3: TGTGCCAGCAGCAACCCCGGGGGGAGATACACTGAAGCTTTCTTT.